Below are 4 T cell receptor beta chains sequenced from a single sample in a study of cytomegalovirus exposure and HLA in healthy donors (TCRdb year 2017). Library prep was done by the immunoSEQ multiplex PCR assay. For the multiplex PCR, a mixture combining 60 forward primers for TCR Vbeta segments and 13 reverse primers for TCR Jbeta segments was used. This immuneACCESS table, as held by TCRdb, lists in-frame sequences with V and J called but not all clones. Of the missing ones, under half trace to an unresolved V gene in checked studies; the others have no known cause. In all, the sample holds 150,000 or so clones, and 80% of those were seen once. Approximately 14% of the sample is held by the ten biggest clonotypes. The sequencing sample was made of PBMCs. These receptors were obtained from a woman aged 40 to 50 in good health and CMV-seronegative.

The chain links TRBV7-2 to TRBJ1-2, with 7 nucleotides matching TRBD1. Per germline, CDR1 SGHTA and CDR2 FQGNSA. The V and J ends lost 2 bases and 5 bases, in that order; junction bases with no gene match: 5. The CDR3 contains 14 residues. The CDR3 reads CASSLSTGRYGYTF. In nucleotides, the CDR3 is TGTGCCAGCAGCTTATCGACAGGGAGGTATGGCTACACCTTC.

The V gene is TRBV5-5, the J gene TRBJ2-3, with D perhaps matching TRBD2 (6 bases). Per germline, CDR1 SGHKS and CDR2 YYEKEE (reference sequence). Trimming left V 0 bases short and J 1 base short, with 15 bases between. The CDR3 loop spans 17 amino acids. The CDR3 DNA reads TGTGCCAGCAGCTTGGGCCGGACCGGCGGGGGCACAGATACGCAGTATTTT. The encoded protein is CASSLGRTGGGTDTQYF.

This chain uses TRBV5-1 with TRBJ2-5; a weak D match, TRBD2 (6 bases). V was trimmed by 0 bases and J by 6 bases, leaving 18 bases between them. The CDR3 contains 16 residues. Germline CDR1 reads SGHRS; CDR2 reads YFSETQ. CDR3 sequence (DNA): TGCGCCAGCAGCTTGGTTCTGGCTAGCGATTTGAAGACCCAGTACTTC. Translating gives CASSLVLASDLKTQYF.

J is TRBJ1-1 and V is TRBV21-1; the DNA was not compared with TRBD1, the D call given in the table. TRBV21-1 is listed as a pseudogene. The CDR3 runs to 16 residues. CDR3 residues: CASSRPGQGGNTEAFF. The CDR3 coding sequence is TGTGCCAGCAGCCGACCCGGACAGGGGGGTAACACTGAAGCTTTCTTT.